Following are 21 T cell receptor beta chains from one sample sequenced in a study of blood T cells in healthy people across ages. The use of a sample-barcoded 5' primer and a J-beta primer mix characterized a second PCR of about 6 to 11 cycles. One entry per CDR3 protein results from TCRdb running MiXCR on the 5' RACE reads. The sample includes more than 650,000 distinct CDR3 sequences, about 26% of them seen just once. The data were also submitted as part of a second study, on T cells of mothers and their children.

The sequenced material came from blood. The receptors here all came from a boy between 10 and 17 years old in good health.

This clonotype turned up a few times. This chain uses TRBV6-5 with TRBJ2-1; D is perhaps TRBD2 (6 bases). Between the trimmed V and J ends, which lost 7 bases and 0 bases, there was a span of 10 bases. CDR3 size: 14 residues. Germline CDR1 reads MNHEY; CDR2 reads SVGAGI. Written as DNA, the CDR3 is TGTGCCAGCACCCCCGGGGGCTCCTACAATGAGCAGTTCTTC. This encodes CASTPGGSYNEQFF.

This clonotype was recorded a few times. The CDR3 sequence: CASSLGGGAAYEQYF. CDR3 DNA sequence: TGTGCCAGCAGTTTGGGCGGCGGGGCCGCCTACGAGCAGTACTTC. The rearrangement links TRBV28 to TRBJ2-5; a weak D match, TRBD2 (6 bases). The tail of the sequence fits TRBJ2-7 better, so the J call may be wrong. Germline V CDR1 and CDR2: MDHEN, SYDVKM. The CDR3 covers 15 residues.

The chain carries TRBV29-1 and TRBJ1-2, with D possibly matching TRBD1 (6 bases). The ends were cut back, 4 bases at V and 3 bases at J, with 12 bases in the middle. The CDR3 totals 13 residues. Germline V gene sequence: CDR1 SQVTM, CDR2 ANQGSEA. CDR3 in DNA: TGCAGCGTTGGCCCGGGGGCGGACTATGGCTACACCTTC. Encoded protein: CSVGPGADYGYTF.

This clonotype has a handful of counts. The J gene is TRBJ2-3, the V gene TRBV29-1, with D possibly TRBD2 on 5 matching bases. There are 12 residues in the CDR3. With 8 bases removed from V and 4 bases from J, the gap between germline ends came to 13 bases. From germline, CDR1 is SQVTM and CDR2 ANQGSEA. CDR3 in DNA: TGCAGCCCGGCCCAGGACTCAGATACGCAGTATTTT. Translated, it gives CSPAQDSDTQYF.

The rearrangement joins TRBV2 to TRBJ2-7, with D perhaps matching TRBD2 (5 bases). V lost 7 bases, J lost 3 bases, and 19 bases lay in between. There are 15 residues in the CDR3. The V gene's germline CDR1 is SNHLY and CDR2 FYNNEI. This CDR3 is CASIGGSIRDYEQYF. The CDR3 DNA reads as TGTGCCAGCATCGGAGGATCGATAAGGGACTACGAGCAGTACTTC. Supplemented by reference TRBV2 and TRBJ2-7, the full variable domain reads EPEVTQTPSHQVTQMGQEVILRCVPISNHLYFYWYRQILGQKVEFLVSFYNNEISEKSEIFDDQFSVERPDGSNFTLKIRSTKLEDSAMYFCASIGGSIRDYEQYFGPGTRLTVT.

This chain uses TRBV12-3 or TRBV12-4 with TRBJ1-2; D remains ambiguous. The length of the CDR3 is 12 residues. Trimming pared 3 bases from V and 8 bases from J, leaving 10 bases between. In DNA, the CDR3 is TGTGCCAGCAGTTTTAGTACGGGGGGCTACACCTTC. This gives the protein CASSFSTGGYTF.

This clonotype has more than one count but fewer than ten. This sequence joins TRBV28 and TRBJ2-5; D remains unclear. Trimming shortened V by 5 bases and J by 5 bases, and 15 bases separated the two germline ends. CDR1 is MDHEN and CDR2 is SYDVKM in the germline V gene. This CDR3 has 14 residues. CDR3 protein: CASSMGPDIETQYF. The CDR3 nucleotides read TGTGCCAGCAGTATGGGCCCCGACATTGAGACCCAGTACTTC.

This clonotype came up a few times. V is TRBV3-1 and J is TRBJ2-1; 12 bases map to TRBD2. The CDR3 is 17 residues long. Trimming cost V 5 bases and J 9 bases; bases outside gene matches: 14. Germline V gives CDR1 LGHDT, CDR2 YNNKEL (reference sequence). In DNA, the CDR3 is TGTGCCAGCAGCGACCGTCGACTAGCGGGGGCCGGGGGTGAGCAGTTCTTC. This translates into CASSDRRLAGAGGEQFF.

The chain has TRBV10-3 and TRBJ1-5, with D maybe TRBD1 (5 bases). The CDR3 spans 21 residues. V lost 0 bases and J 3 bases, leaving 27 bases between the germline ends. Germline CDR1 reads ENHRY; CDR2 reads SYGVKD. This chain's CDR3 is CAISESNPNEPSRADNQPQHF. CDR3 coding DNA: TGTGCCATCAGTGAGTCCAACCCAAACGAGCCCTCCAGGGCGGACAATCAGCCCCAGCATTTT.

CDR3 loop: CASSPSALEGETQYF. The CDR3 bases are TGTGCCAGCAGCCCATCGGCCCTCGAGGGAGAGACCCAGTACTTC. This chain links TRBV7-9 with TRBJ2-5, with TRBD2 as a possible D gene (5 bases). The CDR3 covers 15 residues. CDR1 is SEHNR and CDR2 is FQNEAQ in the germline V gene (reference sequence). Between the trimmed V and J ends, which lost 5 bases and 4 bases, there was a span of 17 bases. Complete variable domain (other parts from reference TRBV7-9 and TRBJ2-5): DTGVSQNPRHKITKRGQNVTFRCDPISEHNRLYWYRQTLGQGPEFLTYFQNEAQLEKSRLLSDRFSAERPKGSFSTLEIQRTEQGDSAMYLCASSPSALEGETQYFGPGTRLLVL.

This clonotype was observed a few times. The chain recombines TRBV20-1 with TRBJ2-5; possible D gene TRBD2, 5 bases. The J call is doubtful: the DNA matches TRBJ2-7 better. The CDR3 loop spans 13 amino acids. Germline values: CDR1 DFQATT, CDR2 SNEGSKA (reference sequence). This CDR3 is CSARAGGTYEQYF. The CDR3 DNA sequence: TGCAGTGCTAGAGCTGGAGGAACCTACGAGCAGTACTTC.

A note on this clonotype: This clone may be a read error of a much larger clone one base away. The V call is TRBV5-1, the J call TRBJ2-7, with 10 bases matching TRBD2. The CDR3 consists of 15 residues. The germline CDR1 and CDR2 sequences are SGHRS and YFSETQ. DNA for the CDR3: TGCGCCAGCAGCTCTCTAGCGGGGGAGACCTACGGGCAGTACTTC. This encodes CASSSLAGETYGQYF.

V gene TRBV6-5 combines with J gene TRBJ2-7; maybe TRBD1 (5 bases). Deletions cut 8 bases from V and 0 bases from J, with 14 bases between. Germline V gives CDR1 MNHEY, CDR2 SVGAGI. This CDR3 has 14 residues. The CDR3 nucleotides read TGTGCCAGCCGGGCAGGGCTCCTCTCCTACGAGCAGTACTTC. Translating it yields CASRAGLLSYEQYF.

This clonotype was recorded once. The chain employs TRBV19 and TRBJ2-3; possible D gene TRBD2, 6 bases. The germline CDR1 and CDR2 sequences are LNHDA and SQIVND (reference sequence). Trimming cost V 5 bases and J 6 bases, with 18 bases left between them. The length of the CDR3 is 15 residues. Here the CDR3 DNA reads TGTGCCAGTAGTCTTCGGGTAGGGGCGGGGGATACGCAGTATTTT. This sequence encodes CASSLRVGAGDTQYF.

Only a few counts were recorded for this clonotype. The rearrangement links TRBV5-1 to TRBJ2-2; TRBD1 agrees at 10 bases. V was pared by 0 bases and J by 6 bases, with 5 bases of the junction left unmatched. The CDR3 length is 16 residues. Germline values: CDR1 SGHRS, CDR2 YFSETQ. For the CDR3, the DNA is TGCGCCAGCAGCTTGGTGGGGGACAGGGGTCCCGGGGAGCTGTTTTTT. Translated, it gives CASSLVGDRGPGELFF.

This clonotype was observed a handful of times. J is TRBJ2-4 and V is TRBV28; no clear D gene. Trimming removed 3 bases from V and 7 bases from J, with 7 bases in between. The CDR3 is 12 residues long. Germline V gene lookup returns CDR1 MDHEN and CDR2 SYDVKM. The CDR3: CASSLAINIQYF. The CDR3 DNA is TGTGCCAGCAGTTTGGCAATTAACATTCAGTACTTC.

This clonotype has a handful of counts. The V call is TRBV4-1, the J call TRBJ1-4; D is ambiguous. Germline V gene lookup returns CDR1 MGHRA and CDR2 YSYEKL. The CDR3 sequence is 14 residues long. Trimming removed 1 base at V and 11 bases at J, with 14 bases between. The CDR3 DNA reads as TGCGCCAGCAGCCAAGGGGTTTCGGGGAGCAAACTGTTTTTT. It encodes CASSQGVSGSKLFF.

The genes are TRBV5-1 and TRBJ1-3, with 7 bases identical to TRBD1. This CDR3 contains 15 residues. Trimming cost V 4 bases and J 0 bases; bases outside gene matches: 4. The germline CDR1 and CDR2 sequences are SGHRS and YFSETQ. The CDR3 sequence: CASSPGTVSGNTIYF. The CDR3 region has the DNA TGCGCCAGCAGCCCGGGGACAGTCTCTGGAAACACCATATATTTT.

CDR3 protein: CSAGGGTSGYNEQFF. In nucleotides, the CDR3 is TGCAGTGCAGGAGGTGGGACTAGCGGATACAATGAGCAGTTCTTC. V is TRBV20-1 and J is TRBJ2-1, with 11 bases lining up with TRBD2. The germline CDR1 and CDR2 sequences are DFQATT and SNEGSKA (reference sequence). J was trimmed by 4 bases and V by 6 bases; bases with no gene match: 8. This CDR3 is built from 15 residues.

This chain uses TRBV4-1 with TRBJ2-5, with D possibly matching TRBD1 (6 bases). TRBJ2-7 explains the end of the DNA better; the J call may be wrong. This CDR3 contains 15 residues. CDR1 and CDR2 from the germline V gene are MGHRA and YSYEKL. The CDR3 coding sequence is TGCGCCAGCAGCCAAGATCGGCAGGGGTCCTACGAGCAGTACTTC. It encodes CASSQDRQGSYEQYF.

J is TRBJ2-2 and V is TRBV4-1, with a tentative D call TRBD1 (6 bases). Looked up from germline, CDR1 is MGHRA and CDR2 is YSYEKL. The V end lost 1 base, the J end lost 2 bases, and 17 bases lay between the germline ends. This CDR3 has 18 residues. In nucleotides, the CDR3 is TGCGCCAGCAGCCAAGTGAAAGGGGGTATGATTAACACCGGGGAGCTGTTTTTT. As protein: CASSQVKGGMINTGELFF.